Following are 30 T cell receptor beta chains from one sample sequenced in a study of radiotherapy plus CTLA-4 blockade in lung cancer. Assay used: immunoSEQ multiplex PCR; TCRdb lists only in-frame clones, some missing. Of more than 60,000 clones in the sample, 70% to 80% were seen once. This sample comprised peripheral blood, obtained from a patient treated with radiotherapy plus ipilimumab. The source of these receptors is a human donor with non-small cell lung cancer who had a complete response to radiotherapy plus ipilimumab.

The gene calls are TRBV29-1 and TRBJ2-3; weak D call: TRBD2 (6 bases). CDR3 length: 11 residues. V gave up 6 bases and J gave up 4 bases, with 8 bases separating them. Germline V CDR1 and CDR2: SQVTM, ANQGSEA. The CDR3, as DNA: TGCAGCGTAACGGGGGCAGATACGCAGTATTTT. Encoded protein: CSVTGADTQYF.

This chain links TRBV19 with TRBJ2-7, with D perhaps matching TRBD1 (5 bases). The V gene's germline CDR1 is LNHDA and CDR2 SQIVND (reference sequence). Trimming removed 10 bases at V and 4 bases at J, with 23 bases between. The CDR3 length is 15 residues. The CDR3 loop is CATTPNGALVYEQYF. CDR3 nucleotides: TGTGCCACCACTCCCAATGGGGCGTTGGTATACGAGCAGTACTTC. The entire variable domain, with the rest obtained from reference TRBV19 and TRBJ2-7, is as follows: DGGITQSPKYLFRKEGQNVTLSCEQNLNHDAMYWYRQDPGQGLRLIYYSQIVNDFQKGDIAEGYSVSREKKESFPLTVTSAQKNPTAFYLCATTPNGALVYEQYFGPGTRLTVT.

V and J are TRBV11-2 and TRBJ2-6, with 10 bases fitting TRBD1. This CDR3 contains 17 residues. From germline, CDR1 is SGHAT and CDR2 FQNNGV. With V trimmed by 4 bases and J by 3 bases, 6 bases remained unmatched. The CDR3 loop reads CASSSYGTGVGANVLTF. In DNA form, the CDR3 reads TGTGCCAGCAGCTCGTACGGGACAGGGGTTGGGGCCAACGTCCTGACTTTC.

The rearrangement joins TRBV2 to TRBJ1-1, with no clear D. Germline V gene lookup returns CDR1 SNHLY and CDR2 FYNNEI. The CDR3 consists of 14 residues. Trimming shortened V by 6 bases and J by 0 bases, and 11 bases separated the two germline ends. In DNA, the CDR3 is TGTGCCAGCAGGGAGAGCGTCCTGAACACTGAAGCTTTCTTT. As protein: CASRESVLNTEAFF. Variable domain in full (rest from reference TRBV2 and TRBJ1-1): EPEVTQTPSHQVTQMGQEVILRCVPISNHLYFYWYRQILGQKVEFLVSFYNNEISEKSEIFDDQFSVERPDGSNFTLKIRSTKLEDSAMYFCASRESVLNTEAFFGQGTRLTVV.

As to this clone: The sample holds other DNA sequences that translate to the same CDR3. The CDR3 nucleotides read TGTGCCAGCAGCCCGAAAGGCGGGGCAGCGGGAGGAGAAACCCAGTACTTC. It encodes CASSPKGGAAGGETQYF. The chain recombines TRBV9 with TRBJ2-5; 9 bases align to TRBD2. CDR1 is SGDLS and CDR2 is YYNGEE in the germline V gene. The CDR3 is 17 amino acids. V was pared by 4 bases and J by 8 bases, with 18 bases of the junction left unmatched. The full variable domain, with the rest looked up from reference TRBV9 and TRBJ2-5, is DSGVTQTPKHLITATGQRVTLRCSPRSGDLSVYWYQQSLDQGLQFLIQYYNGEERAKGNILERFSAQQFPDLHSELNLSSLELGDSALYFCASSPKGGAAGGETQYFGPGTRLLVL.

This clone was seen only a few times. This rearrangement joins TRBV18 to TRBJ1-1, with a tentative D call TRBD1 (5 bases). Germline V CDR1 and CDR2: KGHSH, LQKENI. The V gene lost 3 bases and the J gene lost 2 bases, with 7 bases spanning the gap. The CDR3 is made up of 13 amino acids. CDR3 sequence reads: CASSPDKNTEAFF. The CDR3 DNA reads TGTGCCAGCTCACCGGACAAAAACACTGAAGCTTTCTTT.

CDR3 bases: TGTGCCAGCTCACCACAACTAGCGGGGGCCGCCTCGTCCGAGCAGTACTTC. It encodes CASSPQLAGAASSEQYF. The rearrangement links TRBV18 to TRBJ2-7, with 11 bases aligning to TRBD2. The CDR3 is made up of 17 amino acids. CDR1 and CDR2 (germline): KGHSH, LQKENI. Trimming took 1 base from V and 6 from J; bases not matched to a gene: 11. Based on the CDR3 plus reference TRBV18 and TRBJ2-7, the full variable domain is NAGVMQNPRHLVRRRGQEARLRCSPMKGHSHVYWYRQLPEEGLKFMVYLQKENIIDESGMPKERFSAEFPKEGPSILRIQQVVRGDSAAYFCASSPQLAGAASSEQYFGPGTRLTVT.

CDR3 protein: CASRNAGRNTGELFF. For the CDR3, the DNA is TGTGCCAGCAGAAACGCGGGACGGAACACCGGGGAGCTGTTTTTT. V gene TRBV28 combines with J gene TRBJ2-2; tentative D call: TRBD2 (6 bases). This CDR3 comprises 15 residues. CDR1 is MDHEN and CDR2 is SYDVKM in the germline V gene. Trimming took off 6 bases at V and 1 base at J, with 12 bases between the two ends.

V is TRBV5-1 and J is TRBJ2-5; 7 bases are a match to TRBD2. The DNA end is a closer match to TRBJ2-7, so the J assignment may be wrong. Germline values: CDR1 SGHRS, CDR2 YFSETQ. The CDR3 runs 14 residues. CDR3 nucleotide sequence: TGCGCCAGCACCCGGGACTACAGCTCCTACGAGCAGTACTTC. Encoded protein: CASTRDYSSYEQYF.

This sequence joins TRBV4-3 and TRBJ1-2; TRBD1 matches 7 bases. The germline V gene encodes CDR1 LGHNA and CDR2 YSLEER. The CDR3 totals 14 residues. V trimming: 2 bases; J trimming: 6 bases; junction bases outside the gene matches: 6. The CDR3 bases are TGCGCCAGCAGCCAATATACAGGGGAGGATGGCTACACCTTC. This sequence encodes CASSQYTGEDGYTF.

This clone was seen only a few times. In DNA, the CDR3 is TGTGCCAGCGCCACCGGGACAGGCTACAATGAGCAGTTCTTC. This translates into CASATGTGYNEQFF. This rearrangement joins TRBV18 to TRBJ2-1, with 8 bases aligning to TRBD1. The CDR3 is 14 residues long. Trimming took 8 bases from V and 3 from J; bases not matched to a gene: 6. CDR1 is KGHSH and CDR2 is LQKENI in the germline V gene.

The chain uses TRBV9 and TRBJ2-1; 14 bases fit TRBD2. Germline lookup yields CDR1 SGDLS and CDR2 YYNGEE. The CDR3 is 18 residues long. V lost 6 bases and J lost 1; bases outside the gene matches: 9. CDR3 bases: TGTGCCAGCACCCGACTAGCGGGAGGGCCACAATCCTACAATGAGCAGTTCTTC. It is translated as CASTRLAGGPQSYNEQFF.

The genes are TRBV6-1 and TRBJ2-7, with 10 bases fitting TRBD1. Germline trimming cut 6 bases from V and 3 bases from J; bases unmatched to any gene: 8. CDR3 length: 15 amino acids. Germline V lookup: CDR1 MNHNS, CDR2 SASEGT. The CDR3 here is CASRYGQGDFYEQYF. CDR3 in DNA: TGTGCCAGCAGATATGGACAGGGGGATTTCTACGAGCAGTACTTC.

The V and J genes are TRBV7-9 and TRBJ2-7; D perhaps matches TRBD1 (5 bases). The germline V gene encodes CDR1 SEHNR and CDR2 FQNEAQ (reference sequence). This CDR3 region has 13 residues. Trimming removed 0 bases from V and 12 bases from J, with 15 bases in between. DNA for the CDR3: TGTGCCAGCAGCTTAGCGCTCAAAGGGGAACCGTACTTC. This encodes CASSLALKGEPYF. Looking up the rest from reference TRBV7-9 and TRBJ2-7 gives the full variable domain: DTGVSQNPRHKITKRGQNVTFRCDPISEHNRLYWYRQTLGQGPEFLTYFQNEAQLEKSRLLSDRFSAERPKGSFSTLEIQRTEQGDSAMYLCASSLALKGEPYFGPGTRLTVT.

The chain has TRBV7-9 and TRBJ1-1, with no clear D. The CDR3 is 12 residues long. V lost 1 base, J lost 5 bases, and 5 bases lay in between. Germline CDR1 and CDR2: SEHNR and FQNEAQ (reference sequence). The CDR3, as DNA: TGTGCCAGCAGCTTAGTTGAGACTGAAGCTTTCTTT. It translates to CASSLVETEAFF.

The V gene is TRBV10-3, the J gene TRBJ1-2, with D unclear. The CDR3 is 13 residues long. V gave up 7 bases and J gave up 5 bases, with 14 bases separating them. Germline lookup yields CDR1 ENHRY and CDR2 SYGVKD. The CDR3 protein is CAITEVMGYGYTF. The CDR3 nucleotides read TGTGCCATCACCGAGGTAATGGGTTATGGCTACACCTTC.

The chain combines TRBV30 with TRBJ2-3; TRBD2 agrees at 12 bases. V gave up 5 bases and J gave up 6 bases; unmatched junction bases: 24. The germline V gene encodes CDR1 GTSNPN and CDR2 SVGIG (reference sequence). The CDR3 totals 20 residues. The CDR3 sequence: CAWLRGTSGRPTGSSDTQYF. CDR3 DNA sequence: TGTGCCTGGCTCCGGGGCACTAGCGGGAGGCCGACGGGGAGTTCGGATACGCAGTATTTT.

Remarks on this clone: The germline gene is not matched at one end of the junction; a read error may be the cause. This sequence joins TRBV19 and TRBJ2-6; D may be TRBD1 (6 bases). The CDR3 spans 17 residues. Germline lookup yields CDR1 LNHDA and CDR2 SQIVND (reference sequence). CDR3 in DNA: TGTGCCAGCAAAGAGGGACCGGGGCTTGCAGGGGCCAACGTCTTGACTTTC. Its protein product is CASKEGPGLAGANVLTF.

The chain joins TRBV9 to TRBJ2-3; 12 bases fit TRBD1. CDR3 length: 19 amino acids. Germline CDR1 and CDR2: SGDLS and YYNGEE. With 0 bases clipped from V and 3 bases from J, the junction kept 11 bases outside the gene matches. The CDR3 is CASSVAGLGTGGLTDTQYF. CDR3 bases: TGTGCCAGCAGCGTAGCGGGCTTGGGGACAGGGGGCCTTACAGATACGCAGTATTTT.

The chain is built from TRBV6-6 and TRBJ2-1; 10 bases agree with TRBD1. CDR3 length equals 13 residues. Trimming at V came to 4 bases and at J to 9 bases, leaving 3 bases not matched to a gene. Germline V lookup: CDR1 MNHNY, CDR2 SVGAGI (reference sequence). CDR3 in amino acids: CASSSGTGVEQFF. In nucleotides, the CDR3 is TGTGCCAGCAGTTCCGGGACAGGGGTTGAGCAGTTCTTC.

This clone was seen only once. The chain carries TRBV15 and TRBJ2-1; TRBD2 agrees at 11 bases. The CDR3 has 17 residues. Germline V CDR1 and CDR2: LNHNV, YYDKDF (reference sequence). The trim removed 0 bases at V and 4 bases at J, leaving 5 bases unmatched. CDR3 in amino acids: CATSRDGVAGGYNEQFF. As DNA, the CDR3 is TGTGCCACCAGCAGAGACGGAGTAGCGGGAGGGTACAATGAGCAGTTCTTC.

V and J are TRBV19 and TRBJ1-5; D is undetermined. The V and J ends lost 6 bases and 5 bases respectively, with 11 bases between them. Germline lookup yields CDR1 LNHDA and CDR2 SQIVND (reference sequence). CDR3 length: 13 residues. The CDR3 bases are TGTGCCAGTAGCGATCTAAATTATCAGCCCCAGCATTTT. Translation: CASSDLNYQPQHF.

The genes are TRBV28 and TRBJ2-1, with TRBD1 as a possible D gene (5 bases). The germline gives CDR1 MDHEN, CDR2 SYDVKM. The CDR3 has 12 residues. V was pared by 5 bases and J by 9 bases, with 11 bases between. CDR3 bases: TGTGCCAGCAGTACCCGGACATTTGAGCAGTTCTTC. Its protein is CASSTRTFEQFF.

The chain links TRBV7-9 to TRBJ1-5; TRBD1 agrees at 8 bases. Per the germline V gene, CDR1 is SEHNR and CDR2 is FQNEAQ (reference sequence). V lost 4 bases and J lost 1; bases outside the gene matches: 9. The CDR3 runs 17 residues. The CDR3 nucleotides read TGTGCCAGCAGCTCCGAGGACAGGGTACCGAGCAATCAGCCCCAGCATTTT. Translating gives CASSSEDRVPSNQPQHF.

This clone occurred a few times. This sequence joins TRBV28 and TRBJ2-7, with 14 nucleotides matching TRBD2. The CDR3 runs 15 residues. Losses at the gene ends were 8 bases for V and 4 bases for J; bases not matched to a gene: 7. Germline lookup yields CDR1 MDHEN and CDR2 SYDVKM. In nucleotides, the CDR3 is TGTGCCAGCGGACTAGCGGGGGGTTCCTATTACGAGCAGTACTTC. Residues: CASGLAGGSYYEQYF.

This chain joins TRBV5-5 and TRBJ1-5; TRBD1 agrees at 7 bases. Germline assignment: CDR1 SGHKS and CDR2 YYEKEE (reference sequence). This CDR3 comprises 14 residues. V was pared by 0 bases and J by 6 bases, with 3 bases of the junction left unmatched. In nucleotides, the CDR3 is TGTGCCAGCAGCTTGGTGGCAGGGGGTCAGCCCCAGCATTTT. Its protein is CASSLVAGGQPQHF.

In its sample, this clone was seen a few times. The V gene is TRBV19, the J gene TRBJ1-2; D call uncertain. Trimming left V 3 bases short and J 4 bases short, with 18 bases between. In germline, CDR1 is LNHDA, CDR2 SQIVND (reference sequence). This CDR3 comprises 16 residues. The chain's CDR3 is CASSIRWAGRPYGYTF. CDR3 bases: TGTGCCAGTAGTATTCGCTGGGCAGGAAGACCCTATGGCTACACCTTC.

This clone rates as medium-sized. This chain uses TRBV7-3 with TRBJ1-1; D unclear. This CDR3 has 13 residues. V was shortened by 5 bases and J by 5 bases, with 12 bases between the two germline ends. Per germline, CDR1 SGHTA and CDR2 FQGTGA. The CDR3 region is CASSPNSGTEAFF. CDR3 in DNA: TGTGCCAGCAGCCCCAATTCGGGGACTGAAGCTTTCTTT.

This clone has only one observation. The chain has TRBV4-3 and TRBJ1-2; 9 nucleotides agree with TRBD1. This CDR3 is 16 amino acids long. Unmatched junction bases numbered 10, after V lost 3 bases and J lost 5 bases. Germline-derived CDR1 and CDR2 are LGHNA and YSLEER. This chain's CDR3 is CASSQLRQGEYYGYTF. The CDR3 DNA follows: TGCGCCAGCAGCCAGCTCCGACAGGGGGAATATTATGGCTACACCTTC.

This clone showed up just once. The chain has TRBV7-2 and TRBJ1-1; perhaps TRBD1 as D (6 bases). From germline, CDR1 is SGHTA and CDR2 FQGNSA. Trimming removed 4 bases from V and 0 bases from J, with 6 bases in between. The length of the CDR3 is 13 residues. This CDR3 is CASSYRVNTEAFF. In DNA form, the CDR3 reads TGTGCCAGCAGCTACAGGGTGAACACTGAAGCTTTCTTT.